The 21 T cell receptor beta chains listed next were all sequenced from one sample in a study of T cells in localized non-small cell lung cancer. Data came from immunoSEQ multiplex PCR; TCRdb stores just in-frame clones and leaves some out. In the table there are some 2,700 clones, 18% of which are singletons. The sample in question was lung tumor tissue, obtained before any cancer treatment. These receptor sequences come from a man between 40 and 75 years old with stage I lung adenocarcinoma.

This clone was seen a handful of times. This chain joins TRBV28 and TRBJ1-6; tentatively, D is TRBD1 (6 bases). Trimming cost V 6 bases and J 10 bases, with 16 bases left between them. CDR1 and CDR2 from the germline V gene are MDHEN and SYDVKM. The length of the CDR3 is 14 residues. CDR3 coding DNA: TGTGCCAGCAGGGGGGCAGAGGGGTACTCACCCCTCCACTTT. It codes for CASRGAEGYSPLHF.

This clone was seen more than once but under ten times. At one end the junction does not follow the germline gene, possibly because of a read error. The gene calls are TRBV6-8 and TRBJ1-1; TRBD1 matches at 9 bases. The CDR3 runs 14 residues. Looked up from germline, CDR1 is MNHGY and CDR2 is SAAAGT. CDR3 region: CAISAGQGRAEAFF. The CDR3 region has the DNA TGTGCCATCAGTGCGGGACAGGGAAGAGCTGAAGCTTTCTTT.

This chain connects TRBV6-8 to TRBJ1-2, with D maybe TRBD1 (5 bases). The CDR3 is 17 residues long. The germline V and J ends were trimmed by 5 bases and 0 bases, with 19 bases remaining between them. The germline V gene has CDR1 MNHGY and CDR2 SAAAGT. In DNA, the CDR3 is TGTGCCAGCAGTGAGGGACCTGGGAGCCGGGCTAACTATGGCTACACCTTC. It encodes CASSEGPGSRANYGYTF.

This clone was seen only a few times. The rearrangement links TRBV9 to TRBJ2-1; 12 bases fit TRBD1. Looked up from germline, CDR1 is SGDLS and CDR2 is YYNGEE. J lost 4 bases, V lost 5 bases, and 7 bases had no gene match. The CDR3 is 16 amino acids. The CDR3 spells CASRGLGQGAYNEQFF. In DNA, the CDR3 is TGTGCCAGCAGGGGCTTGGGACAGGGGGCTTACAATGAGCAGTTCTTC.

The chain combines TRBV11-3 with TRBJ2-2; TRBD1 aligns across 7 bases. This CDR3 contains 15 residues. CDR1 is SGHNT and CDR2 is YENEEA in the germline V gene. V shed 5 bases, J shed 2 bases, and the junction held 5 bases outside the gene matches. The DNA for the CDR3 is TGTGCCAGCAGCCACCGGGACAGTAACACCGGGGAGCTGTTTTTT. Translated, it gives CASSHRDSNTGELFF.

Sample share makes this clone medium-sized. This chain joins TRBV11-3 and TRBJ2-3, with D possibly matching TRBD1 (8 bases). Trimming shortened V by 5 bases and J by 7 bases, and 19 bases separated the two germline ends. The CDR3 consists of 15 residues. From germline, CDR1 is SGHNT and CDR2 YENEEA. DNA of the CDR3: TGTGCCAGCAGCCTACAGGGGGAGCGGGATAATACGCAGTATTTT. Translation gives CASSLQGERDNTQYF.

This clone was observed a few times. This chain uses TRBV11-3 with TRBJ2-3; TRBD2 aligns across 10 bases. V trimming: 3 bases; J trimming: 1 base; junction bases outside the gene matches: 7. Per germline, CDR1 SGHNT and CDR2 YENEEA. The CDR3 totals 17 residues. CDR3 loop: CASSLIAGGVGTDTQYF. DNA of the CDR3: TGTGCCAGCAGCTTGATAGCGGGGGGAGTGGGCACAGATACGCAGTATTTT.

The chain has TRBV29-1 and TRBJ2-7, with 9 bases aligning to TRBD2. The CDR3 spans 13 residues. Losses at the gene ends were 6 bases for V and 2 bases for J; bases not matched to a gene: 5. Germline loops: CDR1 SQVTM, CDR2 ANQGSEA. The CDR3 sequence: CSVQGLATYEQYF. The DNA of the CDR3 is TGCAGCGTCCAGGGACTAGCTACCTACGAGCAGTACTTC.

This clone occurred once. The rearrangement uses TRBV10-2 and TRBJ1-5; no clear D gene. V was clipped by 5 bases and J by 1 base, with 6 bases between them. Germline V gene lookup returns CDR1 WSHSY and CDR2 SAAADI. This CDR3 spans 13 amino acids. This CDR3 is CASSRESNQPQHF. The CDR3 nucleotides are TGCGCCAGCAGTCGGGAGAGCAATCAGCCCCAGCATTTT.

This clone has a handful of counts. This rearrangement joins TRBV11-3 to TRBJ2-5; D not resolved. The germline V gene encodes CDR1 SGHNT and CDR2 YENEEA. V was clipped by 5 bases and J by 5 bases, with 18 bases between them. CDR3 length: 15 residues. CDR3 sequence: CASSLGDTWVETQYF. In nucleotides, the CDR3 is TGTGCCAGCAGCCTAGGAGACACCTGGGTGGAGACCCAGTACTTC.

This chain uses TRBV11-3 with TRBJ1-3; D is unresolved. Trimming left V 0 bases short and J 4 bases short, with 10 bases between. The CDR3 runs 15 residues. The germline V gene has CDR1 SGHNT and CDR2 YENEEA. The DNA of the CDR3 is TGTGCCAGCAGCTTAGACGGTGAACTGGGAAACACCATATATTTT. Protein sequence: CASSLDGELGNTIYF.

This clone is termed medium-sized (0.01 to 0.1%). The chain links TRBV6-8 to TRBJ2-6, with unresolved D. The CDR3 loop spans 16 amino acids. Trimming took 5 bases from V and 0 from J, leaving 11 bases between them. Germline V lookup: CDR1 MNHGY, CDR2 SAAAGT. CDR3: CASSVTSSSGANVLTF. CDR3 sequence (DNA): TGTGCCAGCAGTGTTACATCGAGCTCTGGGGCCAACGTCCTGACTTTC.

By share, this clone ranks as medium-sized. The J gene is TRBJ2-1, the V gene TRBV19; D might be TRBD2 (5 bases). The CDR3 sequence is 15 residues long. V was clipped by 5 bases and J by 0 bases, with 11 bases between them. CDR1 LNHDA and CDR2 SQIVND come from the germline V gene (reference sequence). The CDR3 coding sequence is TGTGCCAGTAGTGACGAAGGGAGCTCCTACAATGAGCAGTTCTTC. Amino acid sequence: CASSDEGSSYNEQFF.

This sequence joins TRBV6-1 and TRBJ2-3; tentative D call: TRBD2 (6 bases). Germline CDR1 and CDR2: MNHNS and SASEGT. V was clipped by 1 base and J by 2 bases, with 13 bases between them. The CDR3 sequence is 16 residues long. As DNA, the CDR3 is TGTGCCAGCAGTGAAGGAGGGACTTCATCCACAGATACGCAGTATTTT. Translated: CASSEGGTSSTDTQYF.

This clone turned up a few times. J is TRBJ2-1 and V is TRBV6-8; D uncertain. The CDR3 runs 12 residues. CDR1 is MNHGY and CDR2 is SAAAGT in the germline V gene. The V end was cut by 7 bases, the J end by 9 bases, with 13 bases between. CDR3 protein: CASTRRLTEQFF. CDR3 DNA: TGTGCCAGCACCCGCCGGCTTACTGAGCAGTTCTTC.

The V gene is TRBV7-2, the J gene TRBJ1-1, with D perhaps matching TRBD1 (6 bases). V lost 6 bases to trimming and J lost 8 bases, with 16 bases between them. Germline CDR1 reads SGHTA; CDR2 reads FQGNSA. The CDR3 is 13 residues long. CDR3 residues: CASSFDRSPEAFF. The CDR3 nucleotides read TGTGCCAGCAGTTTTGACAGGTCCCCAGAAGCTTTCTTT.

This chain uses TRBV5-1 with TRBJ2-7; D is unclear. V shed 4 bases and J shed 5 bases, with 19 bases lying between them. CDR3 length: 15 amino acids. Germline V gene sequence: CDR1 SGHRS, CDR2 YFSETQ. The CDR3 region is CASSGTGPPGNEQYF. Here the CDR3 DNA reads TGCGCCAGCAGCGGAACCGGGCCCCCGGGCAACGAGCAGTACTTC.

This clone showed up just a few times. The rearrangement uses TRBV11-3 and TRBJ2-7, with 8 bases identical to TRBD2. The CDR3 consists of 15 residues. Germline assignment: CDR1 SGHNT and CDR2 YENEEA. The V and J ends lost 2 bases and 4 bases, in that order; junction bases with no gene match: 7. The CDR3 region is CASSLKAGGGYEQYF. CDR3 nucleotides: TGTGCCAGCAGCTTAAAGGCGGGGGGAGGATACGAGCAGTACTTC.

This clone is categorized as medium-sized. This chain connects TRBV28 to TRBJ2-5, with D possibly being TRBD1 (5 bases). The V and J ends lost 1 base and 5 bases respectively, with 11 bases between them. Germline CDR1 and CDR2: MDHEN and SYDVKM. The length of the CDR3 is 14 residues. CDR3 nucleotide sequence: TGTGCCAGCAGTTTATTCAGGGTTGGGGAGACCCAGTACTTC. Translation: CASSLFRVGETQYF.

V is TRBV28 and J is TRBJ2-7; unclear D gene. The CDR3 has 14 residues. V was shortened by 2 bases and J by 5 bases, with 13 bases between the two germline ends. The germline CDR1 and CDR2 sequences are MDHEN and SYDVKM. The CDR3 loop reads CASSLGSPGNEQYV. The CDR3 DNA reads TGTGCCAGCAGTTTAGGGTCCCCTGGGAACGAGCAGTACGTC.

The chain recombines TRBV11-3 with TRBJ2-4; D might be TRBD1 or TRBD2, each matching 6 bases. CDR1 is SGHNT, CDR2 YENEEA, per germline. The length of the CDR3 is 15 residues. V was pared by 4 bases and J by 5 bases, with 15 bases between. This CDR3 is CASSSSQGGQNIQYF. CDR3 DNA sequence: TGTGCCAGCAGCTCTTCACAGGGAGGTCAAAACATTCAGTACTTC.